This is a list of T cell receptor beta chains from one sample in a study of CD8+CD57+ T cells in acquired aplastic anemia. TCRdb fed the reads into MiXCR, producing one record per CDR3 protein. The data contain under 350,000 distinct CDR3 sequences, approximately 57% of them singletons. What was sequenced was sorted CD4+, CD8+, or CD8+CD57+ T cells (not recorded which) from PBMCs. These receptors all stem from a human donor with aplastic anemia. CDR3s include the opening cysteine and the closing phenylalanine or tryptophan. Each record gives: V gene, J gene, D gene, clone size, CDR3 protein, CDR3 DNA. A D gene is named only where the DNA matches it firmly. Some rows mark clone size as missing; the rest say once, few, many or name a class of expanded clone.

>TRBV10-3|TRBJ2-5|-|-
CAISGTDRQETQYF
TGTGCCATCAGTGGGACAGACCGCCAAGAGACCCAGTACTTC
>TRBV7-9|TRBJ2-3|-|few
CASSLYRGGVTDTQYF
TGTGCCAGCAGCTTATATCGCGGAGGTGTCACAGATACGCAGTATTTT
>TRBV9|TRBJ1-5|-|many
CASSVEGGENQPQHF
TGTGCCAGCAGCGTTGAGGGGGGGGAGAATCAGCCCCAGCATTTT
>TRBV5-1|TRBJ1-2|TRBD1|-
CASSLRGTDGYTF
TGCGCCAGCAGCCTCAGGGGGACAGATGGCTACACCTTC
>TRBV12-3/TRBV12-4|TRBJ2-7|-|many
CASSLGPLSSYEQYF
TGTGCCAGCAGTTTAGGGCCCCTGAGCTCCTACGAGCAGTACTTC
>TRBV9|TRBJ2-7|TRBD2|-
CASSVRTSGMYEQYF
TGTGCCAGCAGCGTCCGGACTAGCGGGATGTACGAGCAGTACTTC
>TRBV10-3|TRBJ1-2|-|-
CAISKGGDYGYTF
TGTGCCATCAGTAAGGGGGGGGACTATGGCTACACCTTC
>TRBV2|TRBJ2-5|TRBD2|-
CASRPRGGGETQYF
TGTGCCAGCAGGCCCCGGGGGGGAGGAGAGACCCAGTACTTC
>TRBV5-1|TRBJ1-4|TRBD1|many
CASSRTGGEKLFF
TGCGCCAGCAGCAGGACAGGGGGTGAAAAACTGTTTTTT
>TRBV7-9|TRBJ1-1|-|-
CASSIISQEAFF
TGTGCCAGCAGCATCATCTCACAGGAAGCTTTCTTT
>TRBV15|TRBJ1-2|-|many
CATSRGTQDYNYGYTF
TGTGCCACCAGCAGGGGGACACAGGATTATAACTATGGCTACACCTTC
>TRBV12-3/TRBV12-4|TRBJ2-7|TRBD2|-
CASSGIAGSYEQYF
TGTGCCAGCAGTGGGATAGCGGGCTCCTACGAGCAGTACTTC
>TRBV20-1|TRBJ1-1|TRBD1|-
CSARGQNTEAFF
TGCAGTGCCAGGGGGCAGAACACTGAAGCTTTCTTT
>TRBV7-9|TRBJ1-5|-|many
CASSLVGGGADDQPQHF
TGTGCCAGCAGCTTAGTTGGGGGAGGAGCCGACGATCAGCCCCAGCATTTT
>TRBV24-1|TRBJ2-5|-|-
CATSAAGGETQYF
TGTGCCACCAGTGCGGCAGGGGGGGAGACCCAGTACTTC